This T cell receptor (beta chain) was sequenced for a study of cytomegalovirus exposure and HLA in healthy donors (dated by TCRdb to 2016 to 2017). Some background on the complete study: According to an earlier analysis of several hundred of the donors, about 170 million T cells yielded some 120 million unique TCR beta sequences and approximately 280 Gb of sequence data. An early release that covered roughly 600 HLA-typed donors contained about 300 gigabases of sequencing data and tens of millions of unique TCR sequences. Among the 398 genotyped donors, about 83% belonged to the genetic ancestry cluster associated with self-reported Caucasian donors. The study was designed to test whether signatures of past pathogen exposure could be identified by cataloging public T cell receptors. The study profiled the T cell repertoires of hundreds of subjects by immunosequencing and related them to cytomegalovirus serostatus. Along with the approximately 700-subject first cohort, a separate validation cohort of over a hundred different subjects was used. To predict cytomegalovirus infection status, the study brought together high-throughput TCR immunosequencing, statistical association of individual TCRs with disease status, and machine learning. To study patterns of TCR occurrence, a later analysis re-analyzed previously published TCR beta repertoires from 650 to 750 donors and added high-resolution HLA genotyping. In the later analysis, no new phenotypic data were used to find candidate immune exposures; instead, reliance was placed on TCR beta sequences and their occurrence across donors. An earlier analysis of about 600 of the donors used high-throughput TCR beta sequencing to judge whether each TCR beta V gene segment behaved as functional or pseudogenic. Donor age, sex, ethnicity and CMV serostatus were compiled alongside the repertoire data. In a later genetic analysis, genome-wide SNP genotypes for about three fifths of the roughly 670 donors were used, and that subset was treated as a discovery cohort. Every discovery cohort repertoire had been produced on one sequencing platform. HLA typing covered class I and class II loci at four-digit resolution. The number of typed donors differed by locus: roughly 620-630 for A, B, C, DRB1 and DQB1; some 500 for DQA1; some 610 for DPA1; and 400 to 480 for DPB1. About five DR-DQ haplotypes were handled as single units for association and clustering because linkage in the cohort was strong. Across some 400 genotyped donors of the cohort, an average of 235,054 unique TCR beta nucleotide sequences per donor were sequenced, and around 20% of those sequences were non-productive.

Concerning this clone itself: This clone's antigen is unknown.

The cohort consisted of more than 650 healthy bone marrow donors. At the time of sampling, all cohort members were nominally healthy, though unrecorded immune exposures were likely present. CMV serostatus was recorded as positive for roughly 290 and negative for about 55% of the roughly 700 cohort members, whereas no CMV serostatus was recorded for the donor in question. Every donor gave a peripheral blood sample, and the peripheral blood mononuclear cells from that sample were used for TCR beta sequencing. Genomic DNA extraction from the blood cell samples was performed with the Qiagen DNeasy Blood Extraction Kit. CDR1 and CDR2 are drawn from the germline V gene: MNHNS, SASEGT. V drops 9 bases and J drops 2 bases, leaving 7 bases in between. From its cysteine to its phenylalanine, the CDR3 spans 11 amino acids. Only CDR3 DNA is held: 33 bases, read in frame from base 1. What the study reported, not specific to this receptor: A later analysis found that TCR association rates varied across HLA loci, with DRB1 alleles showing the most associated TCRs and HLA-C alleles the fewest. Most TCR sequences were observed very rarely across donors, whereas some public TCRs were present in many individuals. Some IMGT-functional V segments, including TRBV6-2 and TRBV6-3, could not be distinguished by the 87-base-pair reads and were therefore excluded. Because some donors lacked HLA typing at each locus, the association tests relied only on the typed subset. At a false discovery rate of 0.05, a later analysis linked 15,000 to 20,000 TCR beta sequences to specific HLA alleles. Linkage disequilibrium might explain the correlated functional status among segregating V segments, but an unknown experimental factor could not be ruled out. Compared with the roughly 600-donor mean, donors in an Asian-associated ancestry cluster had fewer N-insertions in productive TCRs, according to a later genetic analysis. The authors suggested that the approach could potentially be generalized to other disease states and immunological phenotypes. The presence/absence analyses assumed that sequencing depth was roughly uniform across donors, and that assumption may not be true. Only TCR beta chains were sequenced in this cohort, and the absence of alpha or paired-chain data limited detectable features. A group of highly shared sequence variants was considered likely to be a technical artifact of the sequencing pipeline. A later analysis found that most CMV-associated TCR beta chains appeared HLA-restricted, with HLA associations seemingly driven largely by CMV exposure. In both the original and validation cohorts, the classifier was reported to diagnose cytomegalovirus status with high specificity and sensitivity. In vitro tests confirmed that a few of the cytomegalovirus-associated TCR beta chains recognize cytomegalovirus antigens. A further reported finding was that TCR beta sequences accurately predicted the HLA-A and HLA-B alleles for most subjects in the first cohort. When HLA alleles, especially DR and DQ, strongly co-occurred, attributing TCR associations to individual alleles was difficult. A later analysis reported that several top co-occurrence clusters appeared linked to parvovirus B19, influenza, CMV and Epstein-Barr virus. Because counts were too low, about 18 rarely observed V segments, including chromosome 9 orphons, were excluded from the earlier analysis of 500 to 700 of the donors. The only immune exposure information available for the cohort was CMV serostatus. An association between a missense DCLRE1C variant and V-gene and J-gene trimming of TCR beta chains was found in a later genetic analysis and replicated in an independent cohort. In a later analysis, HLA-associated TCR beta chains were found to be more clonally expanded and to have lower generation probabilities than equally common non-associated chains. The study listed approximately 150 TCR beta chains as associated with cytomegalovirus. Broadly in line with IMGT annotations, most TCR beta V segments showed up in productive rearrangements about 90% or about 30% of the time in an earlier analysis of several hundred of the donors.

The library was produced with the immunoSEQ multiplex PCR assay. For the multiplex PCR, a mixture combining 60 forward primers for TCR Vbeta segments and 13 reverse primers for TCR Jbeta segments was used. The CDR3 region of rearranged TCR beta genes was amplified from genomic DNA with a multiplex PCR assay. The Illumina HiSeq System was used to sequence the amplified TCR beta libraries as 87-base-pair reads. The paper's processing steps were these. A later analysis tallied roughly 76 million unique TCR beta chains across the 550 to 850 repertoires, and some 10 million of those chains were shared by two or more donors. To remove PCR and sequencing errors, raw reads were error-corrected and collapsed into unique sequences using a nearest-neighbor algorithm that merged closely related sequences. To assign V, D and J gene segments, CDR3 sequences were aligned to IMGT reference sequences. Each retained sequence needed at least a six-nucleotide match to both a V gene segment and a J gene segment. A rearrangement was called productive if the CDR3 had no stop codons and remained in frame with V and J, and every other rearrangement was called non-productive. CDR3 was defined by IMGT convention, running from the second conserved V-encoded cysteine to the conserved J-encoded phenylalanine. In an earlier analysis of more than 550 of the donors, sequences lacking an unambiguous match to a single V gene segment were excluded. An earlier analysis of 587 of the donors called V segments functional above 56.7% productive rearrangements and segregating when the between-donor standard deviation exceeded 5%. A statistical classification framework was developed to diagnose cytomegalovirus status using the catalog of TCR beta chain sequences. In a later analysis, V and J genes were assigned by comparing TCR nucleotide sequences against IMGT/GENE-DB human TR gene sequences. The TCRdist pipeline was used in a later analysis to assign CDR3 sequences and most-parsimonious VDJ recombination scenarios. In a later analysis, each TCR beta chain was defined by its CDR3 amino acid sequence together with its V-gene family, and reads lacking a unique V-gene family were excluded. To address suspected cross-contamination and a sequencing artifact, a later analysis removed around 600 highly shared, low-generation-probability nucleotide sequences. For each public chain, a later analysis derived a clonal expansion index from normalized ranks of inferred template counts within each repertoire. Generation probabilities in a later analysis came from a VDJ recombination model fitted to out-of-frame rearrangements, and those results were checked against IGoR. Hypergeometric tests were used in a later analysis to score TCR-TCR, TCR-HLA and TCR-CMV co-occurrence, with a repertoire-size bias correction applied to the TCR pairs. In a later analysis, false discovery rates were estimated by permuting HLA or CMV assignments 20 times. In a later analysis, co-occurring TCRs were grouped with DBSCAN, and TCRdist sequence similarity was added when clustering was performed within HLA-allele-positive subsets. Co-occurrence clustering excluded repertoires with fewer than 30,000 or more than 120,000 public chains, plus five with anomalous nucleotide sharing. As stored in TCRdb, this immuneACCESS dataset retains in-frame rearrangements with V and J assigned. A fraction of the clones does not appear; measured against another copy, unresolved V genes explain less than half of the discrepancy, and the remainder lacks a known reason. That table gives V, J and clone size, and the DNA gave D and trimming. This sample's table has entries for about 37,000 clones. The ten largest clones represent roughly 5.8% of the sample.

The chain uses TRBV6-1 and TRBJ1-2, with no reliable assignment of the D segment. The TCR sequence derives from a human donor in good health. The sequencing input was PBMCs. The CDR3 region has the sequence CARSTNYGYTF. In nucleotides, the sequence is TGTGCCAGAAGCACCAACTATGGCTACACCTTC.